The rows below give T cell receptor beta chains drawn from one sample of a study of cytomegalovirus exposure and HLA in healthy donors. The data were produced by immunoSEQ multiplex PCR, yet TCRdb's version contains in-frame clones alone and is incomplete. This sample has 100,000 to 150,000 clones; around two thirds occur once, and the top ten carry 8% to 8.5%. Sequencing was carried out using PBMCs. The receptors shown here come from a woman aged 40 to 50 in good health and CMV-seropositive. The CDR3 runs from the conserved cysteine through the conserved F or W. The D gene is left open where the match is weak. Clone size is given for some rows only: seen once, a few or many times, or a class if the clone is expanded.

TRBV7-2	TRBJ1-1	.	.	TGTGCCAGCAGCTTCTCAGGGGATACTGAAGCTTTCTTT	CASSFSGDTEAFF
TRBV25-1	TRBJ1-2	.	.	TGTGCCAGCAGTGAAATGGGGGGACGCTATGGCTACACCTTC	CASSEMGGRYGYTF
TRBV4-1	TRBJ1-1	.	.	TGCGCCAGCAGCCAAGAAGGTGGACACCTGAATATTGAAGCTTTCTTT	CASSQEGGHLNIEAFF
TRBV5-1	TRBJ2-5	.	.	TGCGCCAGCAGCTTATCCGGAGGGGAGACCCAGTACTTC	CASSLSGGETQYF
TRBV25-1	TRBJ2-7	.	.	TGTGCCAGCAGTGATCTTGTTGGGCTCTACGAGCAGTACTTC	CASSDLVGLYEQYF
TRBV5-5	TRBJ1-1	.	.	TGTGCCAGCAGCTCACCGGCGGGCACTGAAGCTTTCTTT	CASSSPAGTEAFF
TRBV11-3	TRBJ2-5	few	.	TGTGCCAGCAGCTTAGGCTTTCAGGGTAGGGAGACCCAGTACTTC	CASSLGFQGRETQYF
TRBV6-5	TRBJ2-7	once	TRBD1	TGTGCCAGCAGTCGGCGACAGGGCGGTTACGAGCAGTACTTC	CASSRRQGGYEQYF
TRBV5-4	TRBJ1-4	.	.	TGTGCCAGCAGCTTGGGGGGGGTCGATGAAAAACTGTTTTTT	CASSLGGVDEKLFF
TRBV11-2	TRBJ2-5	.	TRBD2	TGTGCCAGCAGCCCAGCGGGGGGTCAATACCAAGAGACCCAGTACTTC	CASSPAGGQYQETQYF
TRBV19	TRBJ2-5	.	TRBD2	TGTGCCAGTAGCCTAGCGGGTAAAGAGACCCAGTACTTC	CASSLAGKETQYF
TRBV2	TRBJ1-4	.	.	TGTGCCAGCAGTGGGCCAGCAACTAATGAAAAACTGTTTTTT	CASSGPATNEKLFF
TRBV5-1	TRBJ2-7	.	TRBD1	TGCGCCAGCAGCCCCCGGCAGGGGGCGTGGGAGCAGTACTTC	CASSPRQGAWEQYF
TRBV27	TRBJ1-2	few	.	TGTGCCAGCAGTTTATTCAGGGAAAAAATTGATGGCTACACCTTC	CASSLFREKIDGYTF
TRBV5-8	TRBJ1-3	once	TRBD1	TGTGCCAGCAGCTCTAGGACAGGGCGAAACACCATATATTTT	CASSSRTGRNTIYF
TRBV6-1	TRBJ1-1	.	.	TGTGCCGGGGCAGGGTCCATGAACACTGAAGCTTTCTTT	CAGAGSMNTEAFF
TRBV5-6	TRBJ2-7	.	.	TGTGCCAGCAGCTTGGGACAGGACTACGAGCAGTACTTC	CASSLGQDYEQYF
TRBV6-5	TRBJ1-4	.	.	TGTGCCAGCAGTAAGAGCAGGAATGAAAAACTGTTTTTT	CASSKSRNEKLFF
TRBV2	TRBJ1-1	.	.	TGTGCCAGCAGTGAATATGGAGGGAACACTGAAGCTTTCTTT	CASSEYGGNTEAFF
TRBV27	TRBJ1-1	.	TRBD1	TGTGCCAGCAGCAATACAGGGGGCAACACTGAAGCTTTCTTT	CASSNTGGNTEAFF
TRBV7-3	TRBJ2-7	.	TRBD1	TGTGCCAGCAGCTTAAGGCCAGGGGGCCGGGACGAGCAGTACTTC	CASSLRPGGRDEQYF
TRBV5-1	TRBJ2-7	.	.	TGCGCCAGCAGCTTGAACCAGGGGGGAGCCTACGAGCAGTACTTC	CASSLNQGGAYEQYF
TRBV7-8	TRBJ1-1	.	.	TGTGCCAGCAGCTTAGGGGTGGGGGGGTTTACTGAAGCTTTCTTT	CASSLGVGGFTEAFF
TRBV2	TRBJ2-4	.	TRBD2	TGTGCCAGCAGAGGACTAGCGGGGTCGGCGGACATTCAGTACTTC	CASRGLAGSADIQYF
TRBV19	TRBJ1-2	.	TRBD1	TGTGCCAGTAGTATTGACAGGGGACATGGCTACACCTTC	CASSIDRGHGYTF
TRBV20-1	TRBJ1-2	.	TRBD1	TGCAGTGCTACCTACAGGGGGAGCTACACCTTC	CSATYRGSYTF
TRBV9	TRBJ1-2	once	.	TGTGCCAGCAGCGTAGAAGGCAGGGACTATGGCTACACCTTC	CASSVEGRDYGYTF
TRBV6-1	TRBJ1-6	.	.	TGTGCCAGCAGTGAAGCGCGGGGGGTCGGTTCACCCCTCCACTTT	CASSEARGVGSPLHF
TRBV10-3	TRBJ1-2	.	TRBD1	TGTGCCATCAGTGAGTTTGACAGGGGCAACTATGGCTACACCTTC	CAISEFDRGNYGYTF
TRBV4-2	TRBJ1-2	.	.	TGTGCCAGCAGCCCGCGGGCGGGAGCTAACTATGGCTACACCTTC	CASSPRAGANYGYTF
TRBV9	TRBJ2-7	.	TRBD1	TGTGCCAGCAGCCCGCAGGGACAGGGAAACGAGCAGTACTTC	CASSPQGQGNEQYF
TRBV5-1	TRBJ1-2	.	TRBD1	TGCGCCAGCAGCTTGGGAGGGGGCTACAACTATGGCTACACCTTC	CASSLGGGYNYGYTF
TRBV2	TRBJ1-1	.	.	TGTGCCAGCAGTGTGGCGGAGAACACTGAAGCTTTCTTT	CASSVAENTEAFF
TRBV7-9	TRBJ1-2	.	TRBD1	TGTGCCAGCAGCTTAGGGGACAGGCTGGCTGGCTACACCTTC	CASSLGDRLAGYTF
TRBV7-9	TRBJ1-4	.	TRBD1	TGTGCCAGCAGCCTGGGACAGGTAGATGAAAAACTGTTTTTT	CASSLGQVDEKLFF
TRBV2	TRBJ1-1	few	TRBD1	TGTGCCAGCAGGGCTACGGGACAGGGACTCGCTTTCTTT	CASRATGQGLAFF
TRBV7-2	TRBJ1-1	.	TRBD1	TGTGCCAGCAGCTTAAAGGGGGCGGGCACTGAAGCTTTCTTT	CASSLKGAGTEAFF
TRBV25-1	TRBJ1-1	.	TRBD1	TGTGCCAGCAGTGAACCGGAGACAGGGGACACTGAAGCTTTCTTT	CASSEPETGDTEAFF
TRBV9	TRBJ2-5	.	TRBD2	TGTGCCAGCAGCCTACTAGCGGGGCTCGGAGAGACCCAGTACTTC	CASSLLAGLGETQYF
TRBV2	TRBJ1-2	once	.	TGTGCCAGCAGTGAAGCGTCCTCGAGGGTTGTAGGCGGCTACACCTTC	CASSEASSRVVGGYTF
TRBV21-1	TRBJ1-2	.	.	TGTGCCAGCAATTCAACAGGTACTTCCCTCTATGGCTACACCTTC	CASNSTGTSLYGYTF
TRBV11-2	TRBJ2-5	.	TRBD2	TGTGCCAGCAGCTTAGGAAGGTTTGCGGGGGGCCCGGGAGAGACCCAGTACTTC	CASSLGRFAGGPGETQYF
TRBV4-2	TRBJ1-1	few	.	TGTGCCAGCAGCCAACGACGAGGACATGCTTTCTTT	CASSQRRGHAFF
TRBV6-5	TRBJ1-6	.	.	TGTGCCAGCAGTTACCTTGGGGGCAGGGAGGGATCACCCCTCCACTTT	CASSYLGGREGSPLHF
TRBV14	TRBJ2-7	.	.	TGTGCCAGCAGTACACAGGGCCTCTACGAGCAGTACTTC	CASSTQGLYEQYF
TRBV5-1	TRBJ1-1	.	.	TGCGCCAGCAGCTTGGCCCTAGTGAACACTGAAGCTTTCTTT	CASSLALVNTEAFF
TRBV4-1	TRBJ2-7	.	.	TGCGCCAGCAGCCAAGATCAGGGGATCTGGCCTTCCTACGAGCAGTACTTC	CASSQDQGIWPSYEQYF
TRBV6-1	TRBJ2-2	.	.	TGTGCCAGCAGGGGACTGACGAACACCGGGGAGCTGTTTTTT	CASRGLTNTGELFF
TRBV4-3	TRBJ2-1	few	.	TGCGCCAGCAGCCAAGCGACAGGACCTGCGTTCTTC	CASSQATGPAFF